This T cell receptor (beta chain) was sequenced in a study of T cells in Graves' hyperthyroidism and ophthalmopathy. Findings and caveats of the study: Most expanded thyroid clonotypes above 0.001 recurred in blood.

Amplification of TCR beta CDR3 regions used RNA as the template. The HTBI primer set drove a first-round RT-PCR of the TCR CDR3. TCRdb independently ran MiXCR on the multiplex PCR reads; one entry per CDR3 protein. Altogether just over 550,000 distinct CDR3 sequences are present, approximately 44% being singletons, with the ten largest covering roughly 8.2%. In its sample, this clonotype was seen a few times. Antigen specificity is unknown. The CDR3 has 15 amino acids. Germline V CDR1 and CDR2: DFQATT, SNEGSKA (reference sequence). V trimming: 3 bases; J trimming: 7 bases; junction bases outside the gene matches: 8.

This chain connects TRBV20-1 to TRBJ1-6; 8 nucleotides match TRBD1. The origin of this receptor is a woman under 30 with Graves' hyperthyroidism. Sequencing was done on a sample of peripheral blood or thyroid tissue (not recorded which). The CDR3 sequence is CSASRSTGGNSPLHF. The CDR3 DNA reads as TGCAGTGCTAGCAGATCTACAGGGGGGAATTCACCCCTCCACTTT.